The 21 T cell receptor beta chains presented below share a single source sample, sequenced in a study of technical replicates of blood from a few donors. Method: immunoSEQ multiplex PCR; TCRdb's copy keeps in-frame clones and lacks some. The sample lists tens of thousands of clones; approximately 90% were seen once. What was sequenced was PBMCs. The source of these receptors is a human donor in good health. Some clones in this sample may be carry-over from other donors' samples.

V is TRBV9 and J is TRBJ2-7; 14 bases map to TRBD2. V shed 4 bases and J 2 bases; nucleotides not matched to a gene: 2. The germline gives CDR1 SGDLS, CDR2 YYNGEE. The CDR3 contains 15 residues. CDR3 in DNA: TGTGCCAGCAGCCCGACTAGCGGGGGGGCCTACGAGCAGTACTTC. This encodes CASSPTSGGAYEQYF.

The V and J genes are TRBV5-1 and TRBJ2-5; 7 bases agree with TRBD2. Germline V gives CDR1 SGHRS, CDR2 YFSETQ. Losses at the gene ends were 10 bases for V and 3 bases for J; bases not matched to a gene: 12. The CDR3 runs 14 residues. The CDR3 DNA is TGCGCCGGCAAACCCGGACTAGTGGAAGAGACCCAGTACTTC. This translates into CAGKPGLVEETQYF.

The chain employs TRBV4-3 and TRBJ2-3, with 8 bases matching TRBD2. The CDR3 runs 18 residues. After removal of 0 bases from V and 5 bases from J, the junction contained 13 bases not matched to a gene. Germline CDR1 is LGHNA and CDR2 is YSLEER. CDR3 protein: CASSQDVLAARVGDTQYF. The CDR3 DNA sequence: TGCGCCAGCAGCCAAGATGTACTAGCGGCCAGAGTTGGAGATACGCAGTATTTT.

The gene calls are TRBV7-3 and TRBJ1-1; 9 bases agree with TRBD1. The CDR3 totals 19 residues. V shed 5 bases, J shed 1 base, and the junction held 17 bases outside the gene matches. Germline CDR1 and CDR2: SGHTA and FQGTGA. CDR3 residues: CASSPLPGTGRLENTEAFF. CDR3 bases: TGTGCCAGCAGCCCCCTCCCCGGGACAGGGCGTTTGGAGAACACTGAAGCTTTCTTT.

The rearrangement links TRBV7-2 to TRBJ1-3; D is undetermined. In germline, CDR1 is SGHTA, CDR2 FQGNSA. CDR3 length equals 16 residues. Trimming took off 2 bases at V and 2 bases at J, with 13 bases between the two ends. CDR3 DNA: TGTGCCAGCAGCTTATCCCCGGGTTCCCCTGGAAACACCATATATTTT. This gives the protein CASSLSPGSPGNTIYF.

The V call is TRBV2, the J call TRBJ1-4; no firm D call. CDR1 SNHLY and CDR2 FYNNEI come from the germline V gene. The CDR3 is made up of 12 amino acids. The germline V and J ends were trimmed by 7 bases and 7 bases, with 10 bases remaining between them. The CDR3 loop reads CASKFGGEKLFF. CDR3 in DNA: TGTGCCAGCAAGTTCGGAGGTGAAAAACTGTTTTTT.

V and J are TRBV4-3 and TRBJ1-3, with 7 bases matching TRBD1. The V gene end was trimmed by 0 bases and the J gene end by 0 bases; junction bases not matched to a gene: 14. The germline CDR1 and CDR2 sequences are LGHNA and YSLEER. The CDR3 covers 20 residues. CDR3 sequence: CASSQEPSSGQASSGNTIYF. The DNA for the CDR3 is TGCGCCAGCAGCCAAGAGCCATCTTCTGGACAGGCCTCCTCTGGAAACACCATATATTTT.

The chain carries TRBV15 and TRBJ2-3; D is possibly TRBD1 (6 bases). CDR3 length equals 16 residues. The germline CDR1 and CDR2 sequences are LNHNV and YYDKDF (reference sequence). Trimming shortened V by 1 base and J by 1 base, and 12 bases separated the two germline ends. Written as DNA, the CDR3 is TGTGCCACCAGCAGAGGGGCAGGGGCCGGCACAGATACGCAGTATTTT. Residues: CATSRGAGAGTDTQYF.

The V and J genes are TRBV30 and TRBJ2-2, with D possibly TRBD2 on 6 matching bases. This CDR3 comprises 16 residues. Per germline, CDR1 GTSNPN and CDR2 SVGIG (reference sequence). V gave up 4 bases and J gave up 1 base, with 16 bases separating them. CDR3 residues: CAWTEGLARNTGELFF. The DNA for the CDR3 is TGTGCCTGGACGGAAGGGCTAGCGCGGAACACCGGGGAGCTGTTTTTT.

The chain uses TRBV7-8 and TRBJ1-5; 9 nucleotides agree with TRBD1. The ends lost 5 bases at V and 7 bases at J; junction bases unmatched: 15. This CDR3 region has 17 residues. Germline values: CDR1 SGHVS, CDR2 FQNEAQ. Here the CDR3 reads CASSLRPGTGFNQPQHF. CDR3 DNA: TGTGCCAGCAGCCTAAGACCCGGGACAGGGTTCAACCAGCCCCAGCATTTT.

V usage is TRBV6-1 and J usage is TRBJ1-2; maybe TRBD1 (5 bases). V dropped 2 bases and J dropped 0 bases, with 13 bases sitting between them. The CDR3 runs to 16 residues. The germline gives CDR1 MNHNS, CDR2 SASEGT. Written as DNA, the CDR3 is TGTGCCAGCAGTGAATTGACAGCCTCGTCTAACTATGGCTACACCTTC. Its translation: CASSELTASSNYGYTF.

The chain combines TRBV5-1 with TRBJ1-2; D perhaps matches TRBD1 (5 bases). The ends were cut back, 4 bases at V and 8 bases at J, with 18 bases in the middle. Germline CDR1 is SGHRS and CDR2 is YFSETQ. The CDR3 spans 14 residues. Here the CDR3 DNA reads TGCGCCAGCAGCCGGGGGGTGTCAGGGAACGGCTACACCTTC. Encoded protein: CASSRGVSGNGYTF.

V is TRBV4-1 and J is TRBJ2-1; D call uncertain. From germline, CDR1 is MGHRA and CDR2 YSYEKL. The CDR3 is 12 residues long. Trimming took off 4 bases at V and 7 bases at J, with 8 bases between the two ends. This chain's CDR3 is CASSLLWNEQFF. The CDR3 nucleotides read TGCGCCAGCAGCCTACTATGGAATGAGCAGTTCTTC.

This rearrangement joins TRBV7-2 to TRBJ2-1, with TRBD2 identical over 7 bases. Trimming cost V 2 bases and J 10 bases; bases outside gene matches: 8. Germline V gene sequence: CDR1 SGHTA, CDR2 FQGNSA. The CDR3 runs to 14 residues. The CDR3 region has the DNA TGTGCCAGCAGCTTATTCTCGCGGGAGAGAGAGCAGTTCTTC. Translating it yields CASSLFSREREQFF.

The chain has TRBV7-8 and TRBJ2-3, with 9 positions matching TRBD2. CDR1 is SGHVS, CDR2 FQNEAQ, per germline. The J segment lost 2 bases and the V segment lost 5 bases, leaving 8 bases of the junction unmatched. The CDR3 covers 16 residues. CDR3 region: CASSLPGLASTDTQYF. The CDR3 coding sequence is TGTGCCAGCAGCCTGCCGGGACTAGCTTCCACAGATACGCAGTATTTT.

This clone turned up a few times. This chain connects TRBV7-3 to TRBJ2-5, with 7 bases fitting TRBD2. The germline V gene has CDR1 SGHTA and CDR2 FQGTGA. Unmatched junction bases numbered 8, after V lost 5 bases and J lost 5 bases. The CDR3 extends over 14 amino acids. CDR3 amino acids: CASSPGTNSETQYF. CDR3 nucleotide sequence: TGTGCCAGCAGCCCAGGGACTAATTCGGAGACCCAGTACTTC. The whole variable domain, remainder taken from reference TRBV7-3 and TRBJ2-5, is GAGVSQTPSNKVTEKGKYVELRCDPISGHTALYWYRQSLGQGPEFLIYFQGTGAADDSGLPNDRFFAVRPEGSVSTLKIQRTERGDSAVYLCASSPGTNSETQYFGPGTRLLVL.

The chain's CDR3 is CASSPGQGEPGLAGELAKNIQYF. The DNA for the CDR3 is TGCGCCAGCAGTCCTGGACAGGGCGAGCCGGGACTAGCGGGGGAGTTAGCCAAAAACATTCAGTACTTC. The rearrangement uses TRBV23-1 and TRBJ2-4, with 14 bases lining up with TRBD2. TRBV23-1 falls under the ORF class, with uncertain function. CDR3 length equals 23 residues. V shed 4 bases, J shed 0 bases, and the junction held 20 bases outside the gene matches.

The chain has TRBV6-4 and TRBJ2-3; TRBD2 agrees at 11 bases. V shed 5 bases, J shed 0 bases, and the junction held 1 base outside the gene matches. Germline CDR1 is MRHNA and CDR2 is SNTAGT. The CDR3 covers 15 residues. In nucleotides, the CDR3 is TGTGCCAGCAGTAGACTAGCGGGAAGCACAGATACGCAGTATTTT. This translates into CASSRLAGSTDTQYF.

V usage is TRBV18 and J usage is TRBJ1-4; perhaps TRBD1 as D (6 bases). This CDR3 is built from 14 residues. The germline V gene encodes CDR1 KGHSH and CDR2 LQKENI. The V gene lost 3 bases and the J gene lost 8 bases, with 13 bases spanning the gap. CDR3 in DNA: TGTGCCAGCTCACCCCGCAGGGGAGGGGAAAAACTGTTTTTT. This translates into CASSPRRGGEKLFF. Drawing the rest from reference TRBV18 and TRBJ1-4, the complete variable domain is NAGVMQNPRHLVRRRGQEARLRCSPMKGHSHVYWYRQLPEEGLKFMVYLQKENIIDESGMPKERFSAEFPKEGPSILRIQQVVRGDSAAYFCASSPRRGGEKLFFGSGTQLSVL.

The J gene is TRBJ2-7, the V gene TRBV9; a possible D gene is TRBD2 (5 bases). Trimming pared 3 bases from V and 2 bases from J, leaving 15 bases between. This CDR3 contains 15 residues. Germline-derived CDR1 and CDR2 are SGDLS and YYNGEE. The CDR3 loop reads CASSETSSPTYEQYF. The CDR3 nucleotides are TGTGCCAGCAGCGAAACTAGTAGTCCCACCTACGAGCAGTACTTC.

In nucleotides, the CDR3 is TGTGCCAGCTCACCACGAAGGGGCGCTGAGAATGGCTACACCTTC. Protein sequence: CASSPRRGAENGYTF. V is TRBV18 and J is TRBJ1-2; D is possibly TRBD1 (5 bases). CDR1 and CDR2 (germline): KGHSH, LQKENI. Trimming took 1 base from V and 6 from J, leaving 15 bases between them. The length of the CDR3 is 15 residues.